These T cell receptor beta chains were read from a single sample in a study of cytomegalovirus exposure and HLA in healthy donors. Generated by immunoSEQ multiplex PCR, the TCRdb table keeps only in-frame clones and is missing some. This repertoire shows approximately 160,000 clones, about 70% found once; its top ten account for around 2.8%. The sample comprised PBMCs. These receptors all come from a woman between 40 and 55 years old in good health and CMV-seropositive. The CDR3 runs from the conserved cysteine through the conserved F or W. D genes are given only for firm matches. A row's size may be missing; if present it is once, few, many or a size class.

D gene	V gene	clone size	J gene	CDR3 DNA	CDR3 protein
-	TRBV5-1	few	TRBJ1-4	TGCGCCAGCAGCTTGGCCGGACAACCTAATGAAAAACTGTTTTTT	CASSLAGQPNEKLFF
-	TRBV19	-	TRBJ1-4	TGTGCCAGTAGTCCCCCCGGGGCAACTAATGAAAAACTGTTTTTT	CASSPPGATNEKLFF
TRBD1	TRBV18	-	TRBJ2-2	TGTGCCAGCTCCTGGACAGGGGCGAACACCGGGGAGCTGTTTTTT	CASSWTGANTGELFF
-	TRBV6-4	-	TRBJ2-2	TGTGCCAGCAGTGATAGAGGGGGGAACACCGGGGAGCTGTTTTTT	CASSDRGGNTGELFF
TRBD1	TRBV19	-	TRBJ1-5	TGTGCCAGTAGTGACCGGGACAGAAGCAATCAGCCCCAGCATTTT	CASSDRDRSNQPQHF
-	TRBV7-9	-	TRBJ1-1	TGTGCCAGCAGCTCAGAAGTGAAAAACACTGAAGCTTTCTTT	CASSSEVKNTEAFF
-	TRBV7-9	-	TRBJ1-5	TGTGCCAGCAGCGCGGACAGCCCAAATCAGCCCCAGCATTTT	CASSADSPNQPQHF
TRBD1	TRBV6-1	-	TRBJ1-3	TGTGCCAGCAGTGGGGCAGGGGGTTACTCTGGAAACACCATATATTTT	CASSGAGGYSGNTIYF
TRBD1	TRBV7-2	-	TRBJ1-1	TGTGCCAGCATGGGACAGCCGAACACTGAAGCTTTCTTT	CASMGQPNTEAFF
-	TRBV10-3	-	TRBJ1-4	TGTGCCATCAGTGAGTCGAGGGCCACTAATGAAAAACTGTTTTTT	CAISESRATNEKLFF
TRBD1	TRBV4-2	-	TRBJ1-5	TGTGCCAGCAGCCAAGAGGGACAGGGGGGAGGTCAGCCCCAGCATTTT	CASSQEGQGGGQPQHF
TRBD1	TRBV5-4	many	TRBJ2-7	TGTGCCAGCAGCTTGGGTATGATAGGACAGGGGGCCTACGAGCAGTACTTC	CASSLGMIGQGAYEQYF
-	TRBV7-2	-	TRBJ1-4	TGTGCCAGCAGCTCGGCGGGCTGGAACGAAAAACTGTTTTTT	CASSSAGWNEKLFF
-	TRBV7-9	-	TRBJ2-5	TGTGCCAGCAGCCCCCTAGGATCCCAGCCGGAGGGGACCCAGTACTTC	CASSPLGSQPEGTQYF
-	TRBV6-6	-	TRBJ1-1	TGTGCCAGCAGCCTGGACGAGAGGGACACTGAAGCTTTCTTT	CASSLDERDTEAFF
TRBD2	TRBV7-8	once	TRBJ2-3	TGTGCCAGCAGCTTAGCGGGAGGGCGCGGCGGGGATACGCAGTATTTT	CASSLAGGRGGDTQYF
TRBD1	TRBV5-4	-	TRBJ2-6	TGTGCCAGCAGCTTGGGTGCTAGGGGGCCCGGCTCTGGGGCCAACGTCCTGACTTTC	CASSLGARGPGSGANVLTF